This entry lists 15 T cell receptor beta chains sequenced from one sample in a study of blood T cell repertoires in COVID-19. Profiling relied on immunoSEQ multiplex PCR, and the TCRdb table lists in-frame clones only, not all of them. The top ten hold around 0.98% of the sample, which has over 200,000 clones, around 89% seen once. The sequencing sample was made of peripheral blood. Receptors were obtained from a woman aged 40-49 years who had recovered from COVID-19.

The rearrangement uses TRBV6-2 or TRBV6-3 and TRBJ2-2, with 7 bases aligning to TRBD2. Germline V CDR1 and CDR2: MNHEY, SVGEGT. The CDR3 sequence is 15 residues long. The V and J ends lost 5 bases and 5 bases, in that order; junction bases with no gene match: 8. As DNA, the CDR3 is TGTGCCAGCAGTCCCCGGGACTACCCGACCGGGGAGCTGTTTTTT. Encoded protein: CASSPRDYPTGELFF.

This rearrangement joins TRBV5-1 to TRBJ2-3, with a weak D call TRBD2 (6 bases). Trimming stripped 1 base from V and 0 bases from J, with 9 bases between. The length of the CDR3 is 15 residues. Germline V gives CDR1 SGHRS, CDR2 YFSETQ. CDR3 protein: CASSLSGRSTDTQYF. CDR3 nucleotides: TGCGCCAGCAGCTTGTCCGGGAGAAGCACAGATACGCAGTATTTT.

The rearrangement joins TRBV14 to TRBJ2-5; D possibly corresponds to TRBD2 (5 bases). CDR3 length: 11 residues. In germline, CDR1 is SGHDN, CDR2 FVKESK. Trimming left V 6 bases short and J 7 bases short, with 9 bases between. The CDR3 loop is CASSRGGTQYF. DNA of the CDR3: TGTGCCAGCAGTCGTGGAGGGACCCAGTACTTC.

This clone was seen more than once but under ten times. This chain links TRBV6-2 or TRBV6-3 with TRBJ2-1; TRBD2 agrees at 10 bases. V was pared by 0 bases and J by 9 bases, with 5 bases of the junction left unmatched. The CDR3 has 15 amino acids. The V gene's germline CDR1 is MNHEY and CDR2 SVGEGT. CDR3 in DNA: TGTGCCAGCAGTTACTCGGCTAGCGGGAGTGCTGAGCAGTTCTTC. Translated, it gives CASSYSASGSAEQFF.

The gene calls are TRBV18 and TRBJ1-5; TRBD1 is a possible D gene (5 bases). V lost 5 bases and J 1 base, leaving 15 bases between the germline ends. The CDR3 consists of 16 residues. Germline V gene sequence: CDR1 KGHSH, CDR2 LQKENI. The CDR3 DNA reads as TGTGCCAGCTCAAATCTGGGGGGGTCGAGCAATCAGCCCCAGCATTTT. It codes for CASSNLGGSSNQPQHF. The full variable domain, completed using reference TRBV18 and TRBJ1-5, is NAGVMQNPRHLVRRRGQEARLRCSPMKGHSHVYWYRQLPEEGLKFMVYLQKENIIDESGMPKERFSAEFPKEGPSILRIQQVVRGDSAAYFCASSNLGGSSNQPQHFGDGTRLSIL.

The chain couples TRBV3-1 (or the pseudogene TRBV3-2) to TRBJ2-7; D possibly corresponds to TRBD1 (6 bases). Trimming removed 6 bases from V and 3 bases from J, with 18 bases in between. The germline gives CDR1 LGHDT, CDR2 YNNKEL (reference sequence). This CDR3 region has 15 residues. The DNA of the CDR3 is TGTGCCAGCAGTGGGGGCTTTAGGGCCCGCTACGAGCAGTACTTC. The encoded protein is CASSGGFRARYEQYF.

The V call is TRBV7-8, the J call TRBJ2-2, with 8 bases fitting TRBD2. Germline CDR1 is SGHVS and CDR2 is FQNEAQ. There are 14 residues in the CDR3. The V and J ends lost 8 bases and 0 bases, in that order; junction bases with no gene match: 2. DNA of the CDR3: TGTGCCAGCCGGGGACTAGCGAACACCGGGGAGCTGTTTTTT. It codes for CASRGLANTGELFF.

Only one count was recorded for this clone. The chain uses TRBV27 and TRBJ1-5; 7 nucleotides line up with TRBD1. With 5 bases clipped from V and 0 bases from J, the junction kept 22 bases outside the gene matches. CDR3 length equals 21 residues. CDR1 is MNHEY and CDR2 is SMNVEV in the germline V gene (reference sequence). Here the CDR3 reads CASSPLGGSIGGGYSNQPQHF. The CDR3 DNA reads TGTGCCAGCAGTCCCCTAGGGGGCAGTATCGGGGGGGGCTATAGCAATCAGCCCCAGCATTTT.

The rearrangement joins TRBV11-3 to TRBJ2-1; TRBD2 agrees at 14 bases. V lost 5 bases and J lost 2; bases outside the gene matches: 5. Germline values: CDR1 SGHNT, CDR2 YENEEA. The CDR3 consists of 17 residues. The CDR3 DNA sequence: TGTGCCAGCAGCCCCCGGACTAGCGGGAGGCCCTACAATGAGCAGTTCTTC. Residues: CASSPRTSGRPYNEQFF.

The rearrangement joins TRBV13 to TRBJ1-4, with 8 bases fitting TRBD1. Germline CDR1 is PRHDT and CDR2 is FYEKMQ (reference sequence). The CDR3 spans 15 residues. J gave up 3 bases and V 5 bases, and 5 bases lay outside the gene matches. CDR3 sequence reads: CASSAGQGSNEKLFF. CDR3 DNA: TGTGCCAGCAGCGCCGGACAGGGATCTAATGAAAAACTGTTTTTT.

The chain couples TRBV11-2 to TRBJ1-5; D is perhaps TRBD1 (6 bases). The V and J ends lost 7 bases and 2 bases respectively, with 12 bases between them. CDR3 length: 14 amino acids. Germline V gives CDR1 SGHAT, CDR2 FQNNGV. CDR3 protein: CASKAQGGNQPQHF. CDR3 nucleotide sequence: TGTGCCAGCAAAGCACAGGGAGGCAATCAGCCCCAGCATTTT.

V is TRBV4-1 and J is TRBJ1-1; 9 bases line up with TRBD1. The CDR3 contains 16 residues. Unmatched junction bases numbered 11, after V lost 7 bases and J lost 2 bases. Germline V gives CDR1 MGHRA, CDR2 YSYEKL. CDR3 region: CASNPQGAGGNTEAFF. The CDR3 DNA is TGCGCCAGCAACCCACAGGGGGCAGGGGGCAACACTGAAGCTTTCTTT.

The J gene is TRBJ2-2, the V gene TRBV24-1, with D tentatively TRBD2 (5 bases). The CDR3 is 14 amino acids. V was pared by 7 bases and J by 2 bases, with 10 bases between. CDR1 is KGHDR and CDR2 is SFDVKD in the germline V gene. The CDR3 DNA reads TGTGCCACCAGACAAACGGGAAACACCGGGGAGCTGTTTTTT. It yields the protein CATRQTGNTGELFF.

The chain couples TRBV7-2 to TRBJ2-3, with TRBD2 matching 11 bases. The germline gives CDR1 SGHTA, CDR2 FQGNSA. The CDR3 runs to 16 residues. Trimming cost V 5 bases and J 0 bases; bases outside gene matches: 4. The CDR3 sequence: CASSPRLAGSTDTQYF. CDR3 nucleotide sequence: TGTGCCAGCAGCCCCCGACTAGCGGGAAGCACAGATACGCAGTATTTT.

The chain carries TRBV9 and TRBJ1-3, with 9 bases fitting TRBD1. V shed 2 bases, J shed 4 bases, and the junction held 4 bases outside the gene matches. CDR3 length equals 15 residues. Germline values: CDR1 SGDLS, CDR2 YYNGEE. CDR3 loop: CASSVRDREGNTIYF. CDR3 DNA: TGTGCCAGCAGCGTGCGGGACAGGGAGGGAAACACCATATATTTT.